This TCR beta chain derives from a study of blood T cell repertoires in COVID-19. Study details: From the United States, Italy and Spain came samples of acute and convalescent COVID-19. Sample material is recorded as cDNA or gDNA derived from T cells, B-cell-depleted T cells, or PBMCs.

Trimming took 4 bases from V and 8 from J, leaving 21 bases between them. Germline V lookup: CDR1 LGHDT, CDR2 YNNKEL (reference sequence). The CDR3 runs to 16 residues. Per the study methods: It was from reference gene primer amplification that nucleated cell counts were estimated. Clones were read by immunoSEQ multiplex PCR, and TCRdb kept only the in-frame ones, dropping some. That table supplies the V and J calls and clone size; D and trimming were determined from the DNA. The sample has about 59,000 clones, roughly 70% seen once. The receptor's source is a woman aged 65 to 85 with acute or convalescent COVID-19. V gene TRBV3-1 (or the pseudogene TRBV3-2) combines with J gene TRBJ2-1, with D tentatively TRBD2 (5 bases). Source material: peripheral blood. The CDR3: CASSRHEGTYNDEQFF. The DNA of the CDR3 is TGTGCCAGCAGCCGCCACGAGGGTACCTACAATGATGAGCAGTTCTTC.